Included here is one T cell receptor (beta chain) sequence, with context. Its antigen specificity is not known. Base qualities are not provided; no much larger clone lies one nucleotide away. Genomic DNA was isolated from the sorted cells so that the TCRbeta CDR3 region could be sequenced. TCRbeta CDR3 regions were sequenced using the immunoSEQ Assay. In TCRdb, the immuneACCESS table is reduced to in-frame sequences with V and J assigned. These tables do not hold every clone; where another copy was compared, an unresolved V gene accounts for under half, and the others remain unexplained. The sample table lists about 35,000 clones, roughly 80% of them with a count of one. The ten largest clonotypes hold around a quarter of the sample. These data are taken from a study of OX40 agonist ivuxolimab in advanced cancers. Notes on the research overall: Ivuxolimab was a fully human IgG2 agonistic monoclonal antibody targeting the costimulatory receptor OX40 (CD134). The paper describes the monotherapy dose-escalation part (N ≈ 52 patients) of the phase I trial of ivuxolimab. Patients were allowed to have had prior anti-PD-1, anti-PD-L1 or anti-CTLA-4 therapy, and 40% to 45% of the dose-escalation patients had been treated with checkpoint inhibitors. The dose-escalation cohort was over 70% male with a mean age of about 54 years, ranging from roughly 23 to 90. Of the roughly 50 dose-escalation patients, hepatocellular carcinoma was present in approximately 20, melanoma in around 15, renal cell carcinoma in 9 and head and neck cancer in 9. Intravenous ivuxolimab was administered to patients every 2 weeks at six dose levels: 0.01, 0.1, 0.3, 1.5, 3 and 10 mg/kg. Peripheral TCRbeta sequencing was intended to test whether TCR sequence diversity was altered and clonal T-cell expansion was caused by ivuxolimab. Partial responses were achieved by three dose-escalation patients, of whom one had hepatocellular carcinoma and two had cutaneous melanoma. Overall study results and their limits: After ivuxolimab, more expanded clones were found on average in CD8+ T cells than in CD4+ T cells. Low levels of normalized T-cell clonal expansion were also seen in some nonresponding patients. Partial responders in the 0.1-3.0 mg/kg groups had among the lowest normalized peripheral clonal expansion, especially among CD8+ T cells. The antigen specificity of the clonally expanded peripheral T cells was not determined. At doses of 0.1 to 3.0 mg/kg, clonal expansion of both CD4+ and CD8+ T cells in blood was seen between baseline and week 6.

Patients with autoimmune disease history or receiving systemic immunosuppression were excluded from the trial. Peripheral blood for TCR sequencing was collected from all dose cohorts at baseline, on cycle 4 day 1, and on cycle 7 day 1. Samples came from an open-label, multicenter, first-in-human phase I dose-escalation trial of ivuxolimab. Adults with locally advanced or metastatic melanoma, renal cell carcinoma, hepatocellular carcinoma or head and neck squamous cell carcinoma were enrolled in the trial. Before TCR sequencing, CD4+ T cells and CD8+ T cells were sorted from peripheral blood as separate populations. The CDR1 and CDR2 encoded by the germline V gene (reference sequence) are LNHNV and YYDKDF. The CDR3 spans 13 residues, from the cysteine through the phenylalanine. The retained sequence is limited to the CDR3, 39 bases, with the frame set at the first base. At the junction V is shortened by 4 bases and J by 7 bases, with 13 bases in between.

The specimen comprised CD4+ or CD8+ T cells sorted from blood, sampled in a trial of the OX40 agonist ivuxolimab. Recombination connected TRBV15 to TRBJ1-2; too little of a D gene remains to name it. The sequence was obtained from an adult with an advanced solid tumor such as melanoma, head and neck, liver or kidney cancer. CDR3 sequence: CATSTTAGGGYTF. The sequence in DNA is TGTGCCACCAGCACTACCGCGGGAGGTGGCTACACCTTC.